This TCR beta chain emerged from a study of cytomegalovirus exposure and HLA in healthy donors. Germline CDR1 and CDR2: MNHEY and SMNVEV (reference sequence). CDR3 length equals 15 residues. V dropped 5 bases and J dropped 3 bases, with 17 bases sitting between them. The table came from immunoSEQ multiplex PCR; TCRdb's copy has only in-frame clones and leaves some out. Here the sample spans 55,000 to 80,000 clones, over 85% being singletons. Study conclusions and caveats: In vitro, three CMV-associated chains proved specific for CMV antigens. Reports showed the classifier diagnosing cytomegalovirus status with high specificity and sensitivity. According to the study, roughly 180 TCR beta chains were cytomegalovirus-associated.

Separate from the approximately 700-subject first cohort was the roughly 130-subject validation cohort, to which the donors belonged. Notes on this clone: Its matching antigen is unknown.

The chain recombines TRBV27 with TRBJ2-7; maybe TRBD2 (5 bases). The clonotype originates from a man younger than 35 in good health and CMV-seropositive. The sequencing input was PBMCs. The CDR3 nucleotides are TGTGCCAGCAGTCCCCGACGGGGAAGTGGCTACGAGCAGTACTTC. Amino acid sequence: CASSPRRGSGYEQYF.